In this sample, the clone carrying this T cell receptor (beta chain) turned up many times. These data are taken from a study of human T cells and chemical hapten exposure. The time point denotes: healthy volunteer bleed at 6 weeks. Total RNA was extracted from unfractionated whole blood. CDR3 length: 11 residues. V shed 6 bases and J shed 7 bases, with 7 bases lying between them. The germline V gene encodes CDR1 MNHEY and CDR2 SVGEGT. Original methodology: Sampled TCR counts reached a median of approximately 100,000 per sample, with values ranging from roughly 20,000 to 700,000. One entry per CDR3 protein, called by TCRdb with MiXCR from the RACE reads. Clone size and V and J calls follow TCRdb, not the original study. The sample consists of about 34,000 distinct CDR3 sequences, roughly 5% of them appearing once.

The TCR originated in a human donor in good health. Some clones in this sample may be carry-over from other donors' samples. This chain joins TRBV6-2 or TRBV6-3 and TRBJ2-1; no definite D call. Input material: whole blood. CDR3 loop: CASSHVNEQFF. DNA for the CDR3: TGTGCCAGCAGCCACGTGAATGAGCAGTTCTTC.